Presented here are 31 T cell receptor beta chains from one specimen sequenced in a study of post-analysis software for immune sequencing data. The study, taken as a whole, reports: When patients were compared with controls, a handful of TRBV segments were more frequent, TRBV5-6, TRBV5-1 and TRBV20-1 among them.

Incorporated into the TCR beta cDNA libraries were unique molecular identifiers, which served to reduce PCR and sequencing biases. Using its own MiXCR run on the PCR reads, TCRdb lists one record per CDR3 protein. Of about 820,000 distinct CDR3 sequences listed, approximately 57% are singletons. These receptors lack a known antigen. The sequencing input was blood. The source is a girl aged 10 to 17 with multiple sclerosis.

The chain employs TRBV7-6 and TRBJ2-3, with 8 bases identical to TRBD2. After removal of 1 base from V and 4 bases from J, the junction contained 7 bases not matched to a gene. The CDR3 loop spans 16 amino acids. Germline-derived CDR1 and CDR2 are SGHVS and FNYEAQ. For the CDR3, the DNA is TGTGCCAGCAGCTTAGTGAGTCCAGCGGGAGCAGATACGCAGTATTTT. Translating it yields CASSLVSPAGADTQYF. The full variable domain, rest sourced from reference TRBV7-6 and TRBJ2-3, is GAGVSQSPRYKVTKRGQDVALRCDPISGHVSLYWYRQALGQGPEFLTYFNYEAQQDKSGLPNDRFSAERPEGSISTLTIQRTEQRDSAMYRCASSLVSPAGADTQYFGPGTRLTVL.

The chain couples TRBV7-9 to TRBJ2-7; D is unresolved. The CDR3 length is 13 residues. Germline loops: CDR1 SEHNR, CDR2 FQNEAQ (reference sequence). Trimming pared 7 bases from V and 0 bases from J, leaving 10 bases between. The CDR3 here is CASIRSSSYEQYF. The CDR3 nucleotides read TGTGCCAGCATCAGGTCTAGCTCCTACGAGCAGTACTTC.

The chain recombines TRBV12-3 or TRBV12-4 with TRBJ2-7; 8 bases map to TRBD1. Germline trimming cut 5 bases from V and 6 bases from J; bases unmatched to any gene: 3. The CDR3 is made up of 12 amino acids. CDR3 sequence reads: CASSGQGREQYF. The DNA of the CDR3 is TGTGCCAGCAGTGGACAGGGTCGCGAGCAGTACTTC.

V is TRBV20-1 and J is TRBJ2-1, with TRBD2 matching 12 bases. CDR3 length equals 16 residues. Trimming at V came to 5 bases and at J to 6 bases, leaving 11 bases not matched to a gene. Germline V CDR1 and CDR2: DFQATT, SNEGSKA (reference sequence). The CDR3 reads CSAGPRGTSGSNEQFF. CDR3 bases: TGCAGTGCTGGCCCCCGCGGGACTAGCGGGTCCAATGAGCAGTTCTTC.

The chain employs TRBV7-8 and TRBJ2-1; maybe TRBD2 (6 bases). V shed 1 base and J shed 3 bases, with 13 bases lying between them. CDR1 is SGHVS, CDR2 FQNEAQ, per germline. The CDR3 runs 16 residues. The CDR3 DNA reads TGTGCCAGCAGCTTAGTGGAGGGCAGAGGCTACAATGAGCAGTTCTTC. It translates to CASSLVEGRGYNEQFF.

This chain uses TRBV5-1 with TRBJ2-1; 11 bases match TRBD2. Looked up from germline, CDR1 is SGHRS and CDR2 is YFSETQ. The CDR3 runs 15 residues. The V segment lost 5 bases and the J segment 2 bases; nucleotides outside the gene matches: 3. The CDR3 DNA is TGCGCCAGCAGAGTTAGCGGGGGGGCCTACAATGAGCAGTTCTTC. It encodes CASRVSGGAYNEQFF.

The rearrangement uses TRBV29-1 and TRBJ2-3; D unresolved. In germline, CDR1 is SQVTM, CDR2 ANQGSEA. CDR3 length equals 13 residues. The V end lost 7 bases, the J end lost 3 bases, and 14 bases lay between the germline ends. CDR3 residues: CSGSGRRTDTQYF. CDR3 coding DNA: TGCAGCGGGAGTGGTAGAAGGACAGATACGCAGTATTTT.

This chain connects TRBV15 to TRBJ2-7; D is uncertain. Germline lookup yields CDR1 LNHNV and CDR2 YYDKDF (reference sequence). The CDR3 runs 16 residues. Trimming took off 5 bases at V and 3 bases at J, with 20 bases between the two ends. The CDR3: CATSPGVREAHYEQYF. CDR3 in DNA: TGTGCCACCAGCCCGGGTGTGCGAGAGGCTCACTACGAGCAGTACTTC.

V usage is TRBV29-1 and J usage is TRBJ2-1; TRBD2 matches 12 bases. The germline gives CDR1 SQVTM, CDR2 ANQGSEA. J gave up 7 bases and V 5 bases, and 15 bases lay outside the gene matches. The CDR3 has 17 amino acids. The CDR3: CSVFPIMTSGSWNEQFF. The CDR3 region has the DNA TGCAGCGTTTTCCCCATTATGACTAGCGGGAGTTGGAATGAGCAGTTCTTC.

The chain couples TRBV12-5 to TRBJ2-1, with 7 bases that match TRBD1. Losses at the gene ends were 5 bases for V and 10 bases for J; bases not matched to a gene: 17. This CDR3 contains 16 residues. Germline V gene lookup returns CDR1 LGHNT and CDR2 FRNRAP. In DNA form, the CDR3 reads TGTGCTAGTGGTCTCCTTGGGCAGGGGGTTTTGTACGAGCAGTTCTTC. As protein: CASGLLGQGVLYEQFF.

This clonotype showed up just a few times. This rearrangement joins TRBV6-6 to TRBJ2-6; perhaps TRBD1 as D (5 bases). Germline values: CDR1 MNHNY, CDR2 SVGAGI (reference sequence). The V end lost 2 bases, the J end lost 2 bases, and 7 bases lay between the germline ends. The CDR3 sequence is 15 residues long. This CDR3 reads CASSYSRAGANVLTF. CDR3 nucleotides: TGTGCCAGCAGTTACAGCAGGGCTGGGGCCAACGTCCTGACTTTC.

This sequence joins TRBV20-1 and TRBJ1-5; D not certain. Trimming cost V 0 bases and J 0 bases, with 9 bases left between them. This CDR3 contains 15 residues. Per germline, CDR1 DFQATT and CDR2 SNEGSKA (reference sequence). The CDR3 region is CSARDLVFSNQPQHF. The DNA for the CDR3 is TGCAGTGCTAGAGATCTCGTGTTTAGCAATCAGCCCCAGCATTTT.

The rearrangement joins TRBV6-5 to TRBJ1-1; D gene ambiguous. Germline CDR1 and CDR2: MNHEY and SVGAGI. This CDR3 has 15 amino acids. V gave up 4 bases and J gave up 4 bases, with 16 bases separating them. CDR3 sequence reads: CASSSPGEGSTEAFF. The CDR3 bases are TGTGCCAGCAGTTCCCCCGGGGAAGGTAGCACTGAAGCTTTCTTT.

This clonotype turned up a few times. The CDR3 DNA reads TGCAGTGCTAGGGGCTCGCGAGGGGGTGAAAAACTGTTTTTT. It translates to CSARGSRGGEKLFF. The J gene is TRBJ1-4, the V gene TRBV20-1; possibly TRBD1 for D (6 bases). The ends were cut back, 3 bases at V and 7 bases at J, with 15 bases in the middle. Germline V gene sequence: CDR1 DFQATT, CDR2 SNEGSKA (reference sequence). This CDR3 is built from 14 residues.

J is TRBJ2-1 and V is TRBV6-1, with 8 bases identical to TRBD1. J lost 12 bases, V lost 4 bases, and 11 bases had no gene match. The germline gives CDR1 MNHNS, CDR2 SASEGT. The CDR3 length is 14 residues. CDR3 protein: CASSGGQGLIMQFF. In DNA, the CDR3 is TGTGCCAGCAGTGGAGGACAGGGCCTTATTATGCAGTTCTTC.

The chain employs TRBV7-2 and TRBJ2-5, with D possibly being TRBD1 (6 bases). Per germline, CDR1 SGHTA and CDR2 FQGNSA. The CDR3 totals 18 residues. V was pared by 0 bases and J by 4 bases, with 21 bases between. DNA for the CDR3: TGTGCCAGCAGCTTAGCCCCCCCAGTGACCAGACAGGCAGAGACCCAGTACTTC. Amino acids: CASSLAPPVTRQAETQYF.

The chain recombines TRBV12-3 or TRBV12-4 with TRBJ2-4; the D gene is possibly TRBD1 (7 bases). The CDR3 contains 20 residues. Trimming removed 5 bases from V and 0 bases from J, with 26 bases in between. In DNA form, the CDR3 reads TGTGCCAGCAGTAAGGTCCGGGGGACAGCTTTACTACTAGCCAAAAACATTCAGTACTTC. Translating gives CASSKVRGTALLLAKNIQYF.

This clonotype was picked up one time. V and J are TRBV29-1 and TRBJ1-2; D is undetermined. Trimming shortened V by 2 bases and J by 6 bases, and 7 bases separated the two germline ends. Germline V gene sequence: CDR1 SQVTM, CDR2 ANQGSEA. The CDR3 runs to 11 residues. CDR3 region: CSVERMNGYTF. The CDR3 DNA follows: TGCAGCGTTGAAAGGATGAATGGCTACACCTTC. The full variable domain, in which reference TRBV29-1 and TRBJ1-2 provide the parts outside the CDR3, is SAVISQKPSRDICQRGTSLTIQCQVDSQVTMMFWYRQQPGQSLTLIATANQGSEATYESGFVIDKFPISRPNLTFSTLTVSNMSPEDSSIYLCSVERMNGYTFGSGTRLTVV.

The chain combines TRBV20-1 with TRBJ2-7; the match to TRBD2 covers 10 bases. Germline V gene data show CDR1 as DFQATT and CDR2 as SNEGSKA (reference sequence). CDR3 length equals 15 residues. V was clipped by 6 bases and J by 0 bases; unmatched bases: 8. The CDR3 loop reads CSAHRLAGASYEQYF. The CDR3 DNA reads TGCAGTGCACACCGGCTAGCGGGGGCCTCCTACGAGCAGTACTTC.

The rearrangement uses TRBV6-5 and TRBJ2-7; 12 bases match TRBD2. The ends lost 3 bases at V and 2 bases at J; junction bases unmatched: 5. The CDR3 covers 16 residues. The V gene's germline CDR1 is MNHEY and CDR2 SVGAGI. CDR3 bases: TGTGCCAGCAGTTATTCTTGGACTAGCGGGACCTACGAGCAGTACTTC. It translates to CASSYSWTSGTYEQYF.

This chain connects TRBV6-2 or TRBV6-3 to TRBJ2-5; D is perhaps TRBD1 or TRBD2 (6 bases each). Deletions cut 5 bases from V and 5 bases from J, with 18 bases between. In germline, CDR1 is MNHEY, CDR2 SVGEGT. This CDR3 region has 15 residues. CDR3 coding DNA: TGTGCCAGCAGTCGGGGGCTCGTTTTCGGGGAGACCCAGTACTTC. It translates to CASSRGLVFGETQYF.

This clonotype was found a few times. The genes are TRBV20-1 and TRBJ2-7; TRBD2 matches 13 bases. The V gene's germline CDR1 is DFQATT and CDR2 SNEGSKA (reference sequence). CDR3 size: 17 residues. Trimming took 1 base from V and 3 from J; bases not matched to a gene: 9. For the CDR3, the DNA is TGCAGTGCTAGAGGCAACGGACTAGCGGGGGACCTCTACGAGCAGTACTTC. This sequence encodes CSARGNGLAGDLYEQYF.

This chain links TRBV19 with TRBJ2-7; D is ambiguous. CDR1 LNHDA and CDR2 SQIVND come from the germline V gene (reference sequence). The CDR3 sequence is 14 residues long. V was cut by 10 bases and J by 2 bases, with 18 bases left in between. The CDR3 sequence: CATTKTGVTYEQYF. The CDR3 DNA sequence: TGTGCCACAACTAAAACTGGAGTAACCTACGAGCAGTACTTC.

CDR3 DNA sequence: TGTGCCAGCAGCCCGGCGCCAAGGGGATTGAGAGAGACCCAGTACTTC. Amino acids: CASSPAPRGLRETQYF. The J gene is TRBJ2-5, the V gene TRBV7-2; D might be TRBD1 (5 bases). The CDR3 is 16 amino acids. Between the trimmed V and J ends, which lost 5 bases and 4 bases, there was a span of 20 bases. Germline CDR1 is SGHTA and CDR2 is FQGNSA.

The V and J genes are TRBV11-2 and TRBJ1-1; D unresolved. The CDR3 loop spans 13 amino acids. Trimming stripped 6 bases from V and 0 bases from J, with 8 bases between. The germline V gene encodes CDR1 SGHAT and CDR2 FQNNGV. The CDR3 DNA is TGTGCCAGCAGTGCAGACATGAACACTGAAGCTTTCTTT. Translating gives CASSADMNTEAFF.

This clonotype was found a few times. CDR3: CASSEGGTLSYNEQFF. The CDR3, as DNA: TGTGCCAGCAGTGAAGGAGGGACCCTCTCCTACAATGAGCAGTTCTTC. This rearrangement joins TRBV2 to TRBJ2-1; D is perhaps TRBD1 or TRBD2 (5 bases each). V lost 1 base to trimming and J lost 0 bases, with 10 bases between them. Germline values: CDR1 SNHLY, CDR2 FYNNEI. The CDR3 spans 16 residues. The full variable domain, with the rest looked up from reference TRBV2 and TRBJ2-1, is EPEVTQTPSHQVTQMGQEVILRCVPISNHLYFYWYRQILGQKVEFLVSFYNNEISEKSEIFDDQFSVERPDGSNFTLKIRSTKLEDSAMYFCASSEGGTLSYNEQFFGPGTRLTVL.

A few counts support this clonotype. The chain joins TRBV7-8 to TRBJ2-3; no firm D call. Trimming removed 1 base from V and 0 bases from J, with 17 bases in between. The CDR3 spans 18 residues. Germline loops: CDR1 SGHVS, CDR2 FQNEAQ. The CDR3 sequence: CASSLGPAQVRSTDTQYF. Written as DNA, the CDR3 is TGTGCCAGCAGCTTAGGTCCCGCCCAAGTGAGGAGCACAGATACGCAGTATTTT.

The chain carries TRBV5-1 and TRBJ1-1; D may be TRBD1 (6 bases). This CDR3 has 16 amino acids. Trimming took 0 bases from V and 5 from J, leaving 17 bases between them. CDR1 and CDR2 from the germline V gene are SGHRS and YFSETQ. The CDR3 nucleotides read TGCGCCAGCAGCTTGGCCGTGGGGGGGGCGAGAACTGAAGCTTTCTTT. Protein: CASSLAVGGARTEAFF.

This clonotype was recorded a few times. The CDR3 is CSASNVDEQYF. The CDR3 nucleotides read TGCAGTGCTAGTAACGTGGACGAGCAGTACTTC. The chain uses TRBV20-1 and TRBJ2-7, with unresolved D. Germline loops: CDR1 DFQATT, CDR2 SNEGSKA (reference sequence). The CDR3 covers 11 residues. The ends were cut back, 3 bases at V and 5 bases at J, with 8 bases in the middle.

V usage is TRBV10-3 and J usage is TRBJ2-6; D may be TRBD1 (7 bases). The CDR3 sequence is 16 residues long. Trimming shortened V by 7 bases and J by 0 bases, and 13 bases separated the two germline ends. CDR1 is ENHRY, CDR2 SYGVKD, per germline. CDR3 amino acids: CAITGGQPSGANVLTF. CDR3 in DNA: TGTGCCATCACCGGGGGACAGCCCTCTGGGGCCAACGTCCTGACTTTC.

This clonotype occurred once. In DNA, the CDR3 is TGTGCCAGCAGCGGGACTAGCGGGGGGGCAGGCACAGATACGCAGTATTTT. Its translation is CASSGTSGGAGTDTQYF. The V and J genes are TRBV4-2 and TRBJ2-3; 16 bases fit TRBD2. V lost 5 bases and J lost 1; bases outside the gene matches: 3. The CDR3 length is 17 residues. Germline V lookup: CDR1 LGHNA, CDR2 YNFKEQ.